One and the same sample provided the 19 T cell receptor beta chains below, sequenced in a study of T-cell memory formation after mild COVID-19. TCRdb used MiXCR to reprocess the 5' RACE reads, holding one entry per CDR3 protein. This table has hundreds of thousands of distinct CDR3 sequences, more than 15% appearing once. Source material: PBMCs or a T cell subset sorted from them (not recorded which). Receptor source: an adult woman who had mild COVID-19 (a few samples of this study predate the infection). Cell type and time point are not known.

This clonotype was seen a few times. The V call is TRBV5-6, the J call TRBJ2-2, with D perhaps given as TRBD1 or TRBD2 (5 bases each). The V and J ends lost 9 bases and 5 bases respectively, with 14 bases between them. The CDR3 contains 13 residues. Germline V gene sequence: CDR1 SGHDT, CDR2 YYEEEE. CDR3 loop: CATQLGGTGELFF. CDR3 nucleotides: TGTGCCACCCAGCTTGGGGGAACCGGGGAGCTGTTTTTT.

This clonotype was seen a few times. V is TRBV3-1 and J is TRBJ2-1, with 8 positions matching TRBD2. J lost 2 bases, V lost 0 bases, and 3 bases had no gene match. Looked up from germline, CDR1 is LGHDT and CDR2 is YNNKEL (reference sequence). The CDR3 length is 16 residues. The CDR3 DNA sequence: TGTGCCAGCAGCCAAGAGAACGGGGGGGCCTACAATGAGCAGTTCTTC. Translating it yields CASSQENGGAYNEQFF.

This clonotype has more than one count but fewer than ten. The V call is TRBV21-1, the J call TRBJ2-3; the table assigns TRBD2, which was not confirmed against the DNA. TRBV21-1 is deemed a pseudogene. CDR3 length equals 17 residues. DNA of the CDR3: TGTGCCAGCAGCGACCGGGACTGCTCTCCCCGAACAGATACGCAGTATTTT. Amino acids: CASSDRDCSPRTDTQYF.

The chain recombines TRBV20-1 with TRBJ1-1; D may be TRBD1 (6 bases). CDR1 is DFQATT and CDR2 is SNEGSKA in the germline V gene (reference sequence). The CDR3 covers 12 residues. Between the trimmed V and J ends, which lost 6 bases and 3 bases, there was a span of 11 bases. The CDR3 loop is CSASDRHTEAFF. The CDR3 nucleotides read TGCAGTGCCTCGGACAGACACACTGAAGCTTTCTTT.

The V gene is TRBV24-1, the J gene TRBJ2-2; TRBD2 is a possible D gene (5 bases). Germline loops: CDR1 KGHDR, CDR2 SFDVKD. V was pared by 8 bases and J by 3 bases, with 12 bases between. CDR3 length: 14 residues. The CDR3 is CATTEDFYTGELFF. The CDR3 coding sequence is TGTGCCACCACTGAGGACTTCTACACCGGGGAGCTGTTTTTT.

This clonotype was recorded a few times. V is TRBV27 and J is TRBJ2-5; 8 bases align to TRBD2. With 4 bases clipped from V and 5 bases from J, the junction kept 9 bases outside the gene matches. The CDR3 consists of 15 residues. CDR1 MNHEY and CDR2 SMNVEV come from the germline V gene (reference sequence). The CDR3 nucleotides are TGTGCCAGCAGTTACGCGGGAGGAAGGTTGGAGACCCAGTACTTC. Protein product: CASSYAGGRLETQYF.

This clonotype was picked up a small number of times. In DNA, the CDR3 is TGTGCCACCAGCAGAGAAAGGGACAGGGCAGGCTACGAGCAGTACTTC. It translates to CATSRERDRAGYEQYF. The rearrangement uses TRBV15 and TRBJ2-7; 9 bases match TRBD1. V dropped 0 bases and J dropped 3; count of bases not matched to a gene: 6. Germline V gene lookup returns CDR1 LNHNV and CDR2 YYDKDF (reference sequence). The CDR3 spans 16 residues.

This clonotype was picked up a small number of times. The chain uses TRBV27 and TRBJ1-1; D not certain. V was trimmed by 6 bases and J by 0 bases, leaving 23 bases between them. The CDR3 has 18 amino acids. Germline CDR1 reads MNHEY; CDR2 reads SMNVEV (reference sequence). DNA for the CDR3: TGTGCCAGCAGCCGCGCAGTTGGTGGCTTTCGGGTGAACACTGAAGCTTTCTTT. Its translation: CASSRAVGGFRVNTEAFF.

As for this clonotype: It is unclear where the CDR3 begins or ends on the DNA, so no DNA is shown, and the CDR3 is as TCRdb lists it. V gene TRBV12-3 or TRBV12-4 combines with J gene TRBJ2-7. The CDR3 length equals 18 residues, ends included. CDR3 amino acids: CASSSTTLWERSSYEQYF.

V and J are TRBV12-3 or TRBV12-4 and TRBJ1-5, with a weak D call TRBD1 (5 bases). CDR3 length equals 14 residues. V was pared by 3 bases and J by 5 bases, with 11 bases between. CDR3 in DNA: TGTGCCAGCAGTTTCGGGGGTCGGTATCAGCCCCAGCATTTT. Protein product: CASSFGGRYQPQHF.

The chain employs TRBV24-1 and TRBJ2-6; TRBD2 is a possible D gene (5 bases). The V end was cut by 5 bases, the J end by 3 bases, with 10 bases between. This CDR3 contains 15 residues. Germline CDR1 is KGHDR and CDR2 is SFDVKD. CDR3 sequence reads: CATSGVGNGANVLTF. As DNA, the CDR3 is TGTGCCACCAGTGGAGTCGGGAATGGGGCCAACGTCCTGACTTTC.

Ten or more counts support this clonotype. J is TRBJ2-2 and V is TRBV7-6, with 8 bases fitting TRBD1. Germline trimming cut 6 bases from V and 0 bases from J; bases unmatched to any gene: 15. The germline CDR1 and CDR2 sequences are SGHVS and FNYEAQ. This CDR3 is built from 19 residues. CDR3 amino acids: CASSLAAGQGASNTGELFF. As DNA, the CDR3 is TGTGCCAGCAGTCTGGCGGCGGGGCAGGGGGCCTCGAACACCGGGGAGCTGTTTTTT.

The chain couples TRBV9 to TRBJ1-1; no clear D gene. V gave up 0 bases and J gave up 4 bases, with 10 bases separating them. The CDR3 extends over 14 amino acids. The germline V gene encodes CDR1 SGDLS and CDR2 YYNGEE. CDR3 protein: CASSVALSGTEAFF. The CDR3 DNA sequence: TGTGCCAGCAGCGTAGCTCTGAGCGGCACTGAAGCTTTCTTT.

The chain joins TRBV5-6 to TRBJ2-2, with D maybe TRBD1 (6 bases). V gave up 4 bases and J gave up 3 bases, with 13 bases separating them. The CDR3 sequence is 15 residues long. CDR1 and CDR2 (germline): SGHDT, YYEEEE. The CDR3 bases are TGTGCCAGCAGCCCCGACAGGCGCTACACCGGGGAGCTGTTTTTT. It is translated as CASSPDRRYTGELFF.

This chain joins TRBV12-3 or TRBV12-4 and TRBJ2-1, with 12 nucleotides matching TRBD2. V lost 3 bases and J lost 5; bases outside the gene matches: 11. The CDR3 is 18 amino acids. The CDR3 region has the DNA TGTGCCAGCAGTTTTTCCTCTAGCGGGGGGGCCTGGGACAATGAGCAGTTCTTC. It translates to CASSFSSSGGAWDNEQFF.

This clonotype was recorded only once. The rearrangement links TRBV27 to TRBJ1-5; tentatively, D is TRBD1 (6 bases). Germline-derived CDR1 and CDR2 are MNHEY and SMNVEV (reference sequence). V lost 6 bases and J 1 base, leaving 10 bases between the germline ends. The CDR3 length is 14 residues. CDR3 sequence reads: CASRPGASNQPQHF. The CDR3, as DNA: TGTGCCAGCAGGCCGGGGGCAAGCAATCAGCCCCAGCATTTT.

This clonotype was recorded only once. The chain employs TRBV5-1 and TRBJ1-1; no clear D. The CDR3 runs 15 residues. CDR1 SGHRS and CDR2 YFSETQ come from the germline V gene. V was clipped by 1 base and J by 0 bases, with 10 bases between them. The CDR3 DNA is TGCGCCAGCAGCTTGCAGCAGGATGTGAACACTGAAGCTTTCTTT. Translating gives CASSLQQDVNTEAFF.

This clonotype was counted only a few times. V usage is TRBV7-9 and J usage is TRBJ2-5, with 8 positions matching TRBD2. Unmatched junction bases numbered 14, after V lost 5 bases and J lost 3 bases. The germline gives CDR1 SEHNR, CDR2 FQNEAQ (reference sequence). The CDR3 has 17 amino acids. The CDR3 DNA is TGTGCCAGCAGCACCACAAAGGGGTCGCGGGGGGAAGAGACCCAGTACTTC. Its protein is CASSTTKGSRGEETQYF.

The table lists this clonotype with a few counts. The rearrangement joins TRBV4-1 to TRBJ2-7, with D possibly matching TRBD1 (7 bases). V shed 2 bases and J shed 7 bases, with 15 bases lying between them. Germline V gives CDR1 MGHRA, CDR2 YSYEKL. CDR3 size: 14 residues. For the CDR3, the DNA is TGCGCCAGCAGCCAAATGGGGGCAGGGGGGGAGCAGTACTTC. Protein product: CASSQMGAGGEQYF.